This is a list of T cell receptor beta chains from one sample in a study of molecular identifiers for immune sequencing clone quantification. Each CDR3 protein gets one entry after TCRdb re-called the PCR reads with MiXCR. This table holds roughly 100,000 distinct CDR3 sequences, less than 35% found once. Sequencing used naive CD8+ T cells from blood, with Jurkat cell RNA spiked in. The receptors derive from a human donor in good health. Some libraries in this study had Jurkat cell RNA spiked in. Both conserved end residues are part of each CDR3. A D gene is named only where the DNA matches it firmly. Size values are once, few and many counts, or a class for expanded clones, and some rows have none.

D: NA; V: TRBV5-6; size: NA; J: TRBJ2-1; CDR3: CASSLTQYNEQFF; DNA: TGTGCCAGCAGCTTGACCCAGTACAATGAGCAGTTCTTC
D: TRBD2; V: TRBV20-1; size: NA; J: TRBJ2-1; CDR3: CSAPHVGLAGGTSYNEQFF; DNA: TGCAGTGCTCCCCACGTGGGACTAGCGGGAGGAACCTCCTACAATGAGCAGTTCTTC
D: TRBD2; V: TRBV5-3; size: NA; J: TRBJ2-2; CDR3: CASGTLAGDGAGELFF; DNA: TGTGCCAGCGGCACACTAGCGGGAGATGGGGCCGGGGAGCTGTTTTTT
D: NA; V: TRBV11-2; size: few; J: TRBJ2-7; CDR3: CASSFGAASYEQYF; DNA: TGTGCCAGCAGCTTTGGAGCCGCCTCCTACGAGCAGTACTTC
D: TRBD1; V: TRBV11-2; size: few; J: TRBJ2-7; CDR3: CASSSTWTGSSYEQYF; DNA: TGTGCCAGCAGCTCGACATGGACAGGGAGCTCCTACGAGCAGTACTTC
D: NA; V: TRBV28; size: few; J: TRBJ2-7; CDR3: CASSSPWDGSYEQYF; DNA: TGTGCCAGCAGTTCCCCTTGGGACGGCTCCTACGAGCAGTACTTC
D: TRBD1; V: TRBV20-1; size: few; J: TRBJ1-4; CDR3: CSAPRDRTTNEKLFF; DNA: TGCAGTGCTCCTCGGGACAGGACAACTAATGAAAAACTGTTTTTT
D: NA; V: TRBV28; size: NA; J: TRBJ2-1; CDR3: CASSLYTINEPFF; DNA: TGTGCCAGCAGTCTCTATACTATCAATGAGCCGTTCTTC
D: NA; V: TRBV6-2/TRBV6-3; size: once; J: TRBJ2-1; CDR3: CASSYQWPFDNELFF; DNA: TGTGCCAGCAGTTACCAGTGGCCCTTTGACAATGAGCTGTTCTTC
D: NA; V: TRBV28; size: few; J: TRBJ2-7; CDR3: CASSLLDREGEQYF; DNA: TGTGCCAGCAGTTTATTGGACAGGGAGGGCGAGCAGTACTTC
D: NA; V: TRBV28; size: few; J: TRBJ1-4; CDR3: CAAGPNDKLFF; DNA: TGTGCCGCAGGGCCTAATGATAAACTGTTTTTT
D: NA; V: TRBV12-3/TRBV12-4; size: many; J: TRBJ2-3; CDR3: CASSYQAGHGADTQYF; DNA: TGTGCCAGCAGTTACCAAGCGGGCCACGGCGCAGATACGCAGTATTTT
D: TRBD1; V: TRBV6-5; size: NA; J: TRBJ2-7; CDR3: CASGTGREPYF; DNA: TGTGCCAGCGGGACAGGGCGGGAGCCGTACTTC
D: TRBD2; V: TRBV20-1; size: NA; J: TRBJ2-1; CDR3: CSAAPLRESYNEQFF; DNA: TGCAGTGCTGCCCCCCTGCGGGAGTCTTACAATGAGCAGTTCTTC
D: NA; V: TRBV5-1; size: few; J: TRBJ2-5; CDR3: CASSLGQATETQYF; DNA: TGCGCCAGCAGCTTGGGACAGGCTACGGAGACCCAGTACTTC
D: TRBD2; V: TRBV7-9; size: NA; J: TRBJ2-2; CDR3: CASSFLAGWVTGELFF; DNA: TGTGCCAGCAGCTTCCTAGCGGGATGGGTCACCGGGGAGCTGTTTTTT
D: NA; V: TRBV4-3; size: NA; J: TRBJ1-2; CDR3: CASSQDRHKWGMRGHTF; DNA: TGCGCCAGCAGCCAAGATCGTCATAAATGGGGGATGAGGGGCCACACCTTC
D: TRBD2; V: TRBV4-3; size: many; J: TRBJ2-1; CDR3: CASSQDALAGGTVEVF; DNA: TGCGCCAGCAGCCAAGATGCCCTAGCGGGAGGCACGGTCGAGGTCTTC
D: NA; V: TRBV28; size: many; J: TRBJ2-6; CDR3: CASSLLVGVGSGANVLTF; DNA: TGTGCCAGCAGTTTATTAGTAGGGGTAGGATCCGGGGCCAACGTCCTGACTTTC
D: TRBD1; V: TRBV7-2; size: few; J: TRBJ1-1; CDR3: CASRTNPQGGTEAFF; DNA: TGTGCCAGCAGGACTAATCCACAGGGGGGGACTGAAGCTTTCTTT
D: NA; V: TRBV28; size: few; J: TRBJ2-6; CDR3: CASSEAGANVLTF; DNA: TGTGCCAGCAGTGAGGCTGGGGCCAACGTCCTGACTTTC
D: NA; V: TRBV5-6; size: many; J: TRBJ2-4; CDR3: CASSSGTLSIQYF; DNA: TGTGCCAGCAGCTCCGGGACTCTATCCATTCAGTACTTC
D: NA; V: TRBV12-3/TRBV12-4; size: NA; J: TRBJ2-7; CDR3: CASNTGQTYEQYF; DNA: TGTGCCAGCAACACGGGACAAACCTACGAGCAGTACTTC
D: NA; V: TRBV5-6; size: many; J: TRBJ2-2; CDR3: CASSPGRNTGELFF; DNA: TGTGCCAGCAGCCCCGGGCGCAACACCGGGGAGCTGTTTTTT
D: NA; V: TRBV13; size: many; J: TRBJ2-7; CDR3: CASSQQGPDEQYF; DNA: TGTGCCAGCAGCCAACAGGGCCCGGACGAGCAGTACTTC
D: NA; V: TRBV6-5; size: many; J: TRBJ2-1; CDR3: CASSQDEGVNEQFF; DNA: TGTGCCAGCAGCCAGGACGAGGGGGTCAATGAGCAGTTCTTC
D: NA; V: TRBV19; size: NA; J: TRBJ1-5; CDR3: CASSTRIRESNQPQHF; DNA: TGTGCCAGTAGTACCCGGATTAGGGAGAGCAATCAGCCCCAGCATTTT
D: NA; V: TRBV7-9; size: NA; J: TRBJ2-3; CDR3: CASSLSMDRLELDTQYF; DNA: TGTGCCAGCAGCTTAAGTATGGATCGGCTAGAATTAGATACGCAGTATTTT
D: NA; V: TRBV11-2; size: few; J: TRBJ2-7; CDR3: CASSLEDRQSVKKQYF; DNA: TGTGCCAGCAGCTTAGAAGATCGACAGTCTGTTAAGAAGCAGTACTTC
D: NA; V: TRBV10-3; size: NA; J: TRBJ2-3; CDR3: CAIRKEFTDTQYF; DNA: TGTGCCATCAGAAAGGAGTTCACAGATACGCAGTATTTT
D: NA; V: TRBV2; size: NA; J: TRBJ2-5; CDR3: CASDIDRMKETQYF; DNA: TGTGCCAGCGATATTGACAGGATGAAAGAGACCCAGTACTTC
D: NA; V: TRBV27; size: NA; J: TRBJ1-5; CDR3: CASSILAGNQPQHF; DNA: TGTGCCAGCAGTATATTAGCGGGGAATCAGCCCCAGCATTTT
D: TRBD2; V: TRBV5-6; size: many; J: TRBJ2-1; CDR3: CASSLGPLTSVEQFF; DNA: TGTGCCAGCAGCTTGGGTCCCCTAACTAGCGTCGAGCAGTTCTTC
D: TRBD2; V: TRBV6-2/TRBV6-3; size: NA; J: TRBJ2-1; CDR3: CATRVSGNYNEQFF; DNA: TGTGCTACACGCGTTAGCGGGAACTACAATGAGCAGTTCTTC
D: NA; V: TRBV7-6; size: few; J: TRBJ2-3; CDR3: CASAALYTDTQYF; DNA: TGTGCCAGCGCTGCCCTTTACACAGATACGCAGTATTTT
D: TRBD2; V: TRBV11-2; size: NA; J: TRBJ2-1; CDR3: CACSFVGGGDHNEQFF; DNA: TGTGCCTGCAGCTTCGTTGGGGGGGGAGACCACAATGAGCAGTTCTTC
D: NA; V: TRBV4-1; size: NA; J: TRBJ1-5; CDR3: CASSQGVGRVTNQPQHF; DNA: TGCGCCAGCAGCCAGGGCGTGGGCAGGGTGACCAATCAGCCCCAGCATTTT
D: NA; V: TRBV29-1; size: NA; J: TRBJ2-3; CDR3: CSVDGGNTDTQYF; DNA: TGCAGCGTTGACGGGGGCAACACAGATACGCAGTATTTT
D: NA; V: TRBV7-8; size: many; J: TRBJ1-5; CDR3: CASSLTGQGLQHF; DNA: TGTGCCAGCAGCTTAACTGGGCAGGGGCTCCAGCATTTT
D: TRBD2; V: TRBV29-1; size: NA; J: TRBJ2-3; CDR3: CSVDHSGRADTQYF; DNA: TGCAGCGTTGACCATAGCGGGAGAGCAGATACGCAGTATTTT
D: TRBD1; V: TRBV19; size: NA; J: TRBJ2-2; CDR3: CASSVFGQGAGELFF; DNA: TGTGCCAGTAGTGTCTTCGGACAGGGTGCCGGGGAGCTGTTTTTT
D: TRBD2; V: TRBV28; size: NA; J: TRBJ2-7; CDR3: CASSFSALAGAPYEQYF; DNA: TGTGCCAGCAGTTTTTCCGCCCTAGCGGGGGCCCCCTACGAGCAGTACTTC
D: NA; V: TRBV7-9; size: few; J: TRBJ1-5; CDR3: CASSSIHPRRSNQPQHF; DNA: TGTGCCAGCAGCTCCATACACCCGCGGAGGTCCAATCAGCCCCAGCATTTT